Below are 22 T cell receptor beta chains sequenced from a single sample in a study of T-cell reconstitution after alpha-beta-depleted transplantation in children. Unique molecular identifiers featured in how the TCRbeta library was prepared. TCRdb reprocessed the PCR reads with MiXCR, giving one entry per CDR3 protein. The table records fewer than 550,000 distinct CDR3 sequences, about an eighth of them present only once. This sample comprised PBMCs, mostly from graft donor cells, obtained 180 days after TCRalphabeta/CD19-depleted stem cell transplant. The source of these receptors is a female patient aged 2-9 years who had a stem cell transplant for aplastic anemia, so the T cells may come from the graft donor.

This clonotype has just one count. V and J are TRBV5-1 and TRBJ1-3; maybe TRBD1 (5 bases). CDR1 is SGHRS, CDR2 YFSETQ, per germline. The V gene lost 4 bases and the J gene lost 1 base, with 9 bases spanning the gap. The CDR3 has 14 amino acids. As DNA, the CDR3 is TGCGCCAGCAGCCCCCCAGGGTCTGGAAACACCATATATTTT. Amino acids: CASSPPGSGNTIYF. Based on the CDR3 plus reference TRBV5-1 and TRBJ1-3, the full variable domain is KAGVTQTPRYLIKTRGQQVTLSCSPISGHRSVSWYQQTPGQGLQFLFEYFSETQRNKGNFPGRFSGRQFSNSRSEMNVSTLELGDSALYLCASSPPGSGNTIYFGEGSWLTVV.

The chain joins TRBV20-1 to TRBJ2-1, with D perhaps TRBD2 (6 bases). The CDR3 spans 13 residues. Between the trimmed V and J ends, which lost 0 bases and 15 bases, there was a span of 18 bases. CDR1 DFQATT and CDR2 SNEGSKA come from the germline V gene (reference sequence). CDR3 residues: CSARDSGNHLRFF. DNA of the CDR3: TGCAGTGCTAGAGATAGCGGAAACCATCTAAGGTTCTTC.

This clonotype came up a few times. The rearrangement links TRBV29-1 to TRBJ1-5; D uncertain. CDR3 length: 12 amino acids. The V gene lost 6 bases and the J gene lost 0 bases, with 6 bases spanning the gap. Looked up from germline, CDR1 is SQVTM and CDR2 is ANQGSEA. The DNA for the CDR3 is TGCAGCGTGGGTTATAGCAATCAGCCCCAGCATTTT. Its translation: CSVGYSNQPQHF. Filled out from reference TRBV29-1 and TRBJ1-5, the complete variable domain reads SAVISQKPSRDICQRGTSLTIQCQVDSQVTMMFWYRQQPGQSLTLIATANQGSEATYESGFVIDKFPISRPNLTFSTLTVSNMSPEDSSIYLCSVGYSNQPQHFGDGTRLSIL.

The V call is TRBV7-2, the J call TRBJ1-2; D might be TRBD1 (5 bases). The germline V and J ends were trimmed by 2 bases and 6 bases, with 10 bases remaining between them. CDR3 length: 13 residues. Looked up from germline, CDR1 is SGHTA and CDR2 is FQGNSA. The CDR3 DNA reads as TGTGCCAGCAGCTTATGGGGGGGGGATGGCTACACCTTC. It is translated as CASSLWGGDGYTF.

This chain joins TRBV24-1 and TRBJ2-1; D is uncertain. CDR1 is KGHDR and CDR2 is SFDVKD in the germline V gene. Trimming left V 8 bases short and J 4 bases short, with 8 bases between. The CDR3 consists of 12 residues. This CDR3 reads CATNGPYNEQFF. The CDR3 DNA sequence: TGTGCCACCAATGGGCCTTACAATGAGCAGTTCTTC.

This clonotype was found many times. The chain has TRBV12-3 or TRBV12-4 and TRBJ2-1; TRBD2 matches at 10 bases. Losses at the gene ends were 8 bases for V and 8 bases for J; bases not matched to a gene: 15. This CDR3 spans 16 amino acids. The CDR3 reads CASRTGSSGSSDEQFF. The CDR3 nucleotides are TGTGCCAGCCGAACCGGGTCTAGCGGGAGTAGTGATGAGCAGTTCTTC.

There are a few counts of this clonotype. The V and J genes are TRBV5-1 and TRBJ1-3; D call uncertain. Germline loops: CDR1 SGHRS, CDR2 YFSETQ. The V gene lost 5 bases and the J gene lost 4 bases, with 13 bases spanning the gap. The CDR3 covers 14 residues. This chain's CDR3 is CASSLDVLGNTIYF. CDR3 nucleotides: TGCGCCAGCAGTCTTGATGTCTTGGGAAACACCATATATTTT. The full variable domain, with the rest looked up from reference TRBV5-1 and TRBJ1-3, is KAGVTQTPRYLIKTRGQQVTLSCSPISGHRSVSWYQQTPGQGLQFLFEYFSETQRNKGNFPGRFSGRQFSNSRSEMNVSTLELGDSALYLCASSLDVLGNTIYFGEGSWLTVV.

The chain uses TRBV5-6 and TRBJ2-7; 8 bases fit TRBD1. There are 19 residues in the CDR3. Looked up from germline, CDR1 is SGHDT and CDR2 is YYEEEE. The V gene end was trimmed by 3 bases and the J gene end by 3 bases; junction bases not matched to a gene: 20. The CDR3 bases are TGTGCCAGCAGCTATTATTCGACAGGGGCGTATTTAGGGGTCTACGAGCAGTACGTC. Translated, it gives CASSYYSTGAYLGVYEQYV.

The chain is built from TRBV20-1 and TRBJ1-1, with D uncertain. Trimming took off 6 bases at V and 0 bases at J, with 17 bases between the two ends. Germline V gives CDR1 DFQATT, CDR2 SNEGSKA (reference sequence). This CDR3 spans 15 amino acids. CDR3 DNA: TGCAGTGCACCCCGGGCAGGACGTATGAACACTGAAGCTTTCTTT. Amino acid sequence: CSAPRAGRMNTEAFF.

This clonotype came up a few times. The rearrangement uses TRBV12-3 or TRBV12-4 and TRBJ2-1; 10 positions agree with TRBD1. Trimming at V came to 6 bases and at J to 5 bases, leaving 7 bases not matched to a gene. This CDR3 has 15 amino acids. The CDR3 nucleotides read TGTGCCAGCAGGAAAGGACAGGGGGTAAACAATGAGCAGTTCTTC. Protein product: CASRKGQGVNNEQFF.

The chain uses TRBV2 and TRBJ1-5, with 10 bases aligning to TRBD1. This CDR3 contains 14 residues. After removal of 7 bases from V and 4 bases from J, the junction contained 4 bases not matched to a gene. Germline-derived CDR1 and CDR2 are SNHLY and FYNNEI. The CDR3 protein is CASTVDRGNQPQHF. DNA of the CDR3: TGTGCCAGCACCGTGGACAGGGGGAATCAGCCCCAGCATTTT.

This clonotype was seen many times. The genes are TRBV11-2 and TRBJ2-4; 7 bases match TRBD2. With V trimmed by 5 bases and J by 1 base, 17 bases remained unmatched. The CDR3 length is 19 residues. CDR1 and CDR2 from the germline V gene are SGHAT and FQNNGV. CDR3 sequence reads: CASSRLRGGQGGAKNIQYF. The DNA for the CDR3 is TGTGCCAGCAGCCGACTCCGAGGAGGCCAGGGAGGGGCCAAAAACATTCAGTACTTC.

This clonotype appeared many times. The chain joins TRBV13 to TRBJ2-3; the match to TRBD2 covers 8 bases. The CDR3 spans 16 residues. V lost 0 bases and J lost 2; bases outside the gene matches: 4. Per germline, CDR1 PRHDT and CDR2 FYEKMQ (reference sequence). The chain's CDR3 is CASSLGLAGYTDTQYF. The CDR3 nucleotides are TGTGCCAGCAGCTTAGGCTTAGCGGGATACACAGATACGCAGTATTTT.

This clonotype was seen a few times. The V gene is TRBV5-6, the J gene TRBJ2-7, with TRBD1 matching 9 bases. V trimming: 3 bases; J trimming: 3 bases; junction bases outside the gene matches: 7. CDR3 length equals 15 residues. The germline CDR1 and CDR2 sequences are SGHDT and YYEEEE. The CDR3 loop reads CASSSTGGIFYEQYV. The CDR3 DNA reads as TGTGCCAGCAGCTCGACAGGGGGTATATTCTACGAGCAGTACGTC.

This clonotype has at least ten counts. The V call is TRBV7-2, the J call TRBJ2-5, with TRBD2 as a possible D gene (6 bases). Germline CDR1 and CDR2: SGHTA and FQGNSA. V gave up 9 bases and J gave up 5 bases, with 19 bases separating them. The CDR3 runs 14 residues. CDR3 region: CASLWRASAETQYF. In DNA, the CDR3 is TGTGCCAGTCTCTGGAGGGCCAGTGCGGAGACCCAGTACTTC.

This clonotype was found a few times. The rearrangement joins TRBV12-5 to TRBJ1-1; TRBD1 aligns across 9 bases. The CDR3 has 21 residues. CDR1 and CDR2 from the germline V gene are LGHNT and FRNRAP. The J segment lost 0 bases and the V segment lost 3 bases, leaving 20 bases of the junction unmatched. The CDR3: CASGFSLLRPGQGVMNTEAFF. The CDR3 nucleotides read TGTGCTAGTGGTTTTTCCCTCCTAAGACCGGGACAGGGAGTTATGAACACTGAAGCTTTCTTT.

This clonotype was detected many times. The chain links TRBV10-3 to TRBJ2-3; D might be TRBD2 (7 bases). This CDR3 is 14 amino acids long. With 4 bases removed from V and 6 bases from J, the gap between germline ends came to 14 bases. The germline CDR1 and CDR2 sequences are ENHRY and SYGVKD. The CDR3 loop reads CAISVGGQGDTQYF. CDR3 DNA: TGTGCCATCAGTGTGGGGGGGCAGGGGGATACGCAGTATTTT.

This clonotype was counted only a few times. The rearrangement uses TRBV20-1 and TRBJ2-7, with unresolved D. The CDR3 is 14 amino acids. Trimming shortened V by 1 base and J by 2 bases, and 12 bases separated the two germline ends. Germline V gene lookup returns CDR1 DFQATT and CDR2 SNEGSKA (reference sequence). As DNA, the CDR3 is TGCAGTGCTAGAGGTCTCTGGTCCCCCTACGAGCAGTACTTC. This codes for CSARGLWSPYEQYF.

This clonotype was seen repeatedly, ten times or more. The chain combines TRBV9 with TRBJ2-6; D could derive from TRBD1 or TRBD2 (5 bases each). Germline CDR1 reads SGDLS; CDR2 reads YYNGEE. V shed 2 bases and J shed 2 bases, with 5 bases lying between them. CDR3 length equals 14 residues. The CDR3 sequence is CASSVGAGANVLTF. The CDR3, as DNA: TGTGCCAGCAGCGTGGGGGCTGGGGCCAACGTCCTGACTTTC.

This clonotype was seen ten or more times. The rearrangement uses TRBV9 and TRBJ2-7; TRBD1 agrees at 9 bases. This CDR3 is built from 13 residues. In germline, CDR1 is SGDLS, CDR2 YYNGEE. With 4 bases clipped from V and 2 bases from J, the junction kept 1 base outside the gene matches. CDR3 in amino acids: CASSRTGAYEQYF. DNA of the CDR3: TGTGCCAGCAGCAGGACAGGGGCCTACGAGCAGTACTTC.

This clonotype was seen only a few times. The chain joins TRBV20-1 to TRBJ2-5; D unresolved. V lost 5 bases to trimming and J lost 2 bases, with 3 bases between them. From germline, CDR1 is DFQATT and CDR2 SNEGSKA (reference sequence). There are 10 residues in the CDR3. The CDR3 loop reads CSAQQETQYF. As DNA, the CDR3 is TGCAGTGCTCAGCAAGAGACCCAGTACTTC.

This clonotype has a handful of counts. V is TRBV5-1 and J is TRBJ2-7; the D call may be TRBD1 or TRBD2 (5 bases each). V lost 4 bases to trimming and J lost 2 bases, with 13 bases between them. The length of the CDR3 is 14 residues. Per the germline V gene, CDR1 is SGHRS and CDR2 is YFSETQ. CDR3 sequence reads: CASSRDAETYEQYF. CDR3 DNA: TGCGCCAGCAGCCGGGACGCAGAAACCTACGAGCAGTACTTC.